This paragraph covers one T cell receptor beta chain sequence. Its antigen is unknown. Base quality data are lacking; no much larger clone is found one base away. This sample is part of a study of blood T cell repertoires in COVID-19 (dated by TCRdb to the early 2020s). General notes on the study: Samples covering the acute and convalescent phases of COVID-19 were provided by collaborators in the United States, Italy and Spain. Where available, HLA class I and class II types were obtained from metadata supplied by the sample provider rather than from assay-based typing. The prospective study material was composed of cDNA or gDNA derived from T cells, B-cell-depleted T cells, or PBMCs. The repertoires were released in a freely available public database intended as a resource for research on the immune response to SARS-CoV-2. Deeply sampled blood TCRbeta repertoires from subjects exposed to, actively infected with, or recovered from COVID-19 were included in the dataset. The samples were drawn from the first 160 participants of the ongoing ImmuneRACE study and from some 1,300 subjects provided by 6 global collaborators. Nearly every sample came with metadata listing a de-identified subject ID, COVID-19 status, age in years and sex.

The paper's findings and limits, for the study overall: How much clinical and demographic metadata was included differed by source and by participant, and the metadata was provided uncurated.

Collaborating institutions collected whole blood in K2EDTA tubes following their own protocols. For TCRbeta analysis, collaborators shipped samples in one of three forms: frozen whole blood, isolated PBMCs, or DNA extracted from either of those sample types. TCRbeta CDR3 regions were amplified from genomic DNA using the immunoSEQ Assay, a bias-controlled multiplex PCR. The study's processing was this. The number of nucleated cells in each sample was estimated from the amplification of reference gene primers within the assay. To quantify the absolute abundance of each unique TCRbeta CDR3 rearrangement, sequence reads were collapsed and filtered. For each sample, productive Simpson clonality was calculated as the square root of Simpson's diversity index across productive rearrangements. TCRdb retrieved this table from immuneACCESS and kept in-frame rearrangements only. Not all clones are present; in checked studies, unresolved V genes account for under half, and no reason is known for the remainder. V, J and clone size reflect that table, while D and trimming were determined from the DNA. The sample includes 80,000 to 100,000 clones, with roughly 87% observed a single time. Around 3% of the sample belongs to the ten largest clones.

The V and J ends are trimmed by 2 bases and 0 bases, leaving 9 bases between them. Spanning cysteine to phenylalanine, the CDR3 consists of 15 amino acids. The read is trimmed to its CDR3 DNA, 45 bases read in frame from base 1. The germline V gene provides CDR1 MGHDK and CDR2 SYGVNS. Recombination joined TRBV25-1 with TRBJ2-3, and possibly TRBD1, on 5 matching bases. Sequencing was carried out using peripheral blood. The source of this sequence is a woman aged 45-65 years with active or convalescent COVID-19. In nucleotides, the sequence is TGTGCCAGCAGTGAAGGCAGGGTCAGCACAGATACGCAGTATTTT. It specifies CASSEGRVSTDTQYF.